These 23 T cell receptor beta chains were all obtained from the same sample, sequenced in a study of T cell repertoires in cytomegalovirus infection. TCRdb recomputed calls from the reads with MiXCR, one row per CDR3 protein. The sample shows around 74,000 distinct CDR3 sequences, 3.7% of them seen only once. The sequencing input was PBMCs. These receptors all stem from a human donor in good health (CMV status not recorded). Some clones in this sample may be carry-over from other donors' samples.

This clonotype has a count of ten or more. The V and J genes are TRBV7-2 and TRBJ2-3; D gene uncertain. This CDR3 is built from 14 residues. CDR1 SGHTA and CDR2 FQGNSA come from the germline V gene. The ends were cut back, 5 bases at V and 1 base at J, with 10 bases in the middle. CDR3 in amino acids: CASSRSVGTDTQYF. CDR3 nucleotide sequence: TGTGCCAGCAGCCGGTCGGTCGGCACAGATACGCAGTATTTT.

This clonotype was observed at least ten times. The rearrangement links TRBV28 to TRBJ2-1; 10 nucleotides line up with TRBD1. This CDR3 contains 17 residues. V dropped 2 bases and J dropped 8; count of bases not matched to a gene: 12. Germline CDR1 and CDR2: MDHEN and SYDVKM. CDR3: CASSLARGDRGGDEQFF. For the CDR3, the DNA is TGTGCCAGCAGTTTAGCGAGGGGGGACAGGGGAGGGGATGAGCAGTTCTTC.

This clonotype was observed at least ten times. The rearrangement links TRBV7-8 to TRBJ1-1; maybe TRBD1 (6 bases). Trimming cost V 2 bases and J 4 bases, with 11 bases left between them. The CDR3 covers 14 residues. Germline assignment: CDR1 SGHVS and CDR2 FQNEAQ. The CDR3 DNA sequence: TGTGCCAGCAGCTTATTACAGGGAGCCACTGAAGCTTTCTTT. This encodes CASSLLQGATEAFF.

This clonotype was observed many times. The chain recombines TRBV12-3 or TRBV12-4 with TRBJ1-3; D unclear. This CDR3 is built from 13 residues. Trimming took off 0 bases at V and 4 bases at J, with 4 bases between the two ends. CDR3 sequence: CASSLAGGNTIYF. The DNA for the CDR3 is TGTGCCAGCAGTTTAGCGGGGGGAAACACCATATATTTT.

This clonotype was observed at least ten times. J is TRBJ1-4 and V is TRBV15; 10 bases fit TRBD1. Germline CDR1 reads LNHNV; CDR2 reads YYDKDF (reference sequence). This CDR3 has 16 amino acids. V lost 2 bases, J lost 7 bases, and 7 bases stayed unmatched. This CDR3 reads CATSRNPGQGSEKLFF. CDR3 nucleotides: TGTGCCACCAGCAGAAATCCGGGACAGGGGTCTGAAAAACTGTTTTTT.

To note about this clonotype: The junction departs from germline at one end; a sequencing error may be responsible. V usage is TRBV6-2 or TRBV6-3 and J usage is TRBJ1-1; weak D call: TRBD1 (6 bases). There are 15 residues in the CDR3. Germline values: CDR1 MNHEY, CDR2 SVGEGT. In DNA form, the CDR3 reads TGTGCCAGCAGCTCCCCCATGCAGGGGAGAACAAGGGCTTTGTTT. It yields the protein CASSSPMQGRTRALF.

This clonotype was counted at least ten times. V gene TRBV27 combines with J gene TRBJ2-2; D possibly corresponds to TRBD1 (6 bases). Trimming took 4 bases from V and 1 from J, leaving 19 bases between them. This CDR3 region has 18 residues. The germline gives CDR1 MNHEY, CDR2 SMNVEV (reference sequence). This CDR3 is CASSSDSNRAMNTGELFF. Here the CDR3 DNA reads TGTGCCAGCAGTTCGGACTCGAACAGGGCGATGAACACCGGGGAGCTGTTTTTT.

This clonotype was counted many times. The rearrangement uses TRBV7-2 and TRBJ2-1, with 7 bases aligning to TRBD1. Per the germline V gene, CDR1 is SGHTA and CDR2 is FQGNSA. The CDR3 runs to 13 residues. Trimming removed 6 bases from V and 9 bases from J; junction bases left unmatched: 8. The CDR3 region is CASRPGTDFEQFF. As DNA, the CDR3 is TGTGCCAGCAGACCCGGGACAGATTTTGAGCAGTTCTTC.

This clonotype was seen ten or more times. DNA for the CDR3: TGTGCCAGCAGTGCCCGACGAGGACAGGACTATGGCTACACCTTC. This sequence encodes CASSARRGQDYGYTF. The V gene is TRBV27, the J gene TRBJ1-2; 7 bases are shared with TRBD1. Germline V CDR1 and CDR2: MNHEY, SMNVEV (reference sequence). This CDR3 has 15 residues. J gave up 3 bases and V 5 bases, and 9 bases lay outside the gene matches.

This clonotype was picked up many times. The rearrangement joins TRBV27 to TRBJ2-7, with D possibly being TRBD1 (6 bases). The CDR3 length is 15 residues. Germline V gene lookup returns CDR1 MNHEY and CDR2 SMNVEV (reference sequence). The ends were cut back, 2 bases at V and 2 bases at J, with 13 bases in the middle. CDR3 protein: CASSLPGDHPYEQYF. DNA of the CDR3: TGTGCCAGCAGTTTACCAGGGGACCACCCCTACGAGCAGTACTTC.

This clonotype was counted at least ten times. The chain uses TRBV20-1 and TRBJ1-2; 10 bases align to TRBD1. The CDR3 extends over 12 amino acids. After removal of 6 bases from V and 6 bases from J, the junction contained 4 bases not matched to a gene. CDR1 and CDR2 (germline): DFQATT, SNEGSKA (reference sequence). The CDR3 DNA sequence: TGCAGTGCCGGACAGGGGGAACATGGCTACACCTTC. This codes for CSAGQGEHGYTF.

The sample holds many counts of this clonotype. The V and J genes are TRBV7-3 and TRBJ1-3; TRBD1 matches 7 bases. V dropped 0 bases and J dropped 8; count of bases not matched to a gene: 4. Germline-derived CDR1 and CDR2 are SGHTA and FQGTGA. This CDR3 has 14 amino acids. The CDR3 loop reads CASSLTGGVDTIYF. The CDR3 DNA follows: TGTGCCAGCAGCTTAACAGGGGGCGTAGACACCATATATTTT.

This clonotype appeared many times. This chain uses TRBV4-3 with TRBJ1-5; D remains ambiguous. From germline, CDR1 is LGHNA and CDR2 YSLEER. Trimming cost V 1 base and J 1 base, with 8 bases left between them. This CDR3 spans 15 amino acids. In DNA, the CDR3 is TGCGCCAGCAGCCAAGTTCTGGAGAGCAATCAGCCCCAGCATTTT. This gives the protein CASSQVLESNQPQHF.

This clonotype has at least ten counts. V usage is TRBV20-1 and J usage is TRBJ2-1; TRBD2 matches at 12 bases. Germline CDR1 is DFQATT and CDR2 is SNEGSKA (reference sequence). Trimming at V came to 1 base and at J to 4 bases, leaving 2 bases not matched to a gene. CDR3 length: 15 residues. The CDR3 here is CSARALAGGYNEQFF. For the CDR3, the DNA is TGCAGTGCTAGAGCCCTAGCGGGGGGGTACAATGAGCAGTTCTTC.

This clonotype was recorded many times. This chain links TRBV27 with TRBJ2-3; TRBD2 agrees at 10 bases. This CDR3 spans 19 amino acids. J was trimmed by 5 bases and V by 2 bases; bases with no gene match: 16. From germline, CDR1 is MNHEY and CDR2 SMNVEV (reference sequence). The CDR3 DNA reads TGTGCCAGCAGTTTACGCGTGTCTAGCGGGGGCAACACTTTAGATACGCAGTATTTT. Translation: CASSLRVSSGGNTLDTQYF.

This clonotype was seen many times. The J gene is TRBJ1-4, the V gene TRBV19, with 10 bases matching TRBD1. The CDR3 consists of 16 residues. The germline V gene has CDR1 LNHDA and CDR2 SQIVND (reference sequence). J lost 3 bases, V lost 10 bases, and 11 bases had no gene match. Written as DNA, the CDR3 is TGTGCCACCACCCCGGGACAGGGGCTCGCTAATGAAAAACTGTTTTTT. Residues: CATTPGQGLANEKLFF.

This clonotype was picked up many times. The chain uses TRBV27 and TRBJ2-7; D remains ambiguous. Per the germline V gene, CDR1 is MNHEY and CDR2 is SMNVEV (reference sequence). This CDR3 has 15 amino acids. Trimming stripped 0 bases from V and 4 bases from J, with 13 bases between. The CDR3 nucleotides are TGTGCCAGCAGTTTATCATCGTCAATGGGGTACGAGCAGTACTTC. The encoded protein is CASSLSSSMGYEQYF.

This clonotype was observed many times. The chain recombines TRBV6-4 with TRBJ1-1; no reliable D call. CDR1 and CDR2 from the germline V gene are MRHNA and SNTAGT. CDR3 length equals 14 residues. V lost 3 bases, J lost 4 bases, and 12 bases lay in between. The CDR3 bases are TGTGCCAGCAGTGAGACCGGGGTGAGCACTGAAGCTTTCTTT. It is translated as CASSETGVSTEAFF.

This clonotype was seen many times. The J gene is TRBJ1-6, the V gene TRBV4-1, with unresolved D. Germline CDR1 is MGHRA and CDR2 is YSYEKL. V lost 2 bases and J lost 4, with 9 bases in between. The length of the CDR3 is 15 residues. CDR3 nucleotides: TGCGCCAGCAGCCAATACCGGAGTTATAATTCACCCCTCCACTTT. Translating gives CASSQYRSYNSPLHF.

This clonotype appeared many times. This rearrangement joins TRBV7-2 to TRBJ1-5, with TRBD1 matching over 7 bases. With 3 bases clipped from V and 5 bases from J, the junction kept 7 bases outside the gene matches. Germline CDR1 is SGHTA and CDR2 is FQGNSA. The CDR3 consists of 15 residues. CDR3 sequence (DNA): TGTGCCAGCAGCTTCTCACCAGGGACAGATCAGCCCCAGCATTTT. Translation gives CASSFSPGTDQPQHF.

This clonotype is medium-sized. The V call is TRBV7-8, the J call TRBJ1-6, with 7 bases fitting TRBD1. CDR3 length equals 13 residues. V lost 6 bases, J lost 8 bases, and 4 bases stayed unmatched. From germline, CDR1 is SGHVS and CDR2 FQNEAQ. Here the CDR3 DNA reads TGTGCCAGCAGAAGGGACAGATATTCACCCCTCCACTTT. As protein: CASRRDRYSPLHF. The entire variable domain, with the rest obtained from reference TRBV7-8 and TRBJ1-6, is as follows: GAGVSQSPRYKVAKRGQDVALRCDPISGHVSLFWYQQALGQGPEFLTYFQNEAQLDKSGLPSDRFFAERPEGSVSTLKIQRTQQEDSAVYLCASRRDRYSPLHFGNGTRLTVT.

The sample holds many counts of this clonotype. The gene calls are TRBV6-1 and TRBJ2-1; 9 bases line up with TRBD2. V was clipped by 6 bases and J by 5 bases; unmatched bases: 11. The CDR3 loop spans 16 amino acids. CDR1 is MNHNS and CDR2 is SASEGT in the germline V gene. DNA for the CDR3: TGTGCCAGCAGCCCTAAGCGGGGGGATTTCCACAATGAGCAGTTCTTC. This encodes CASSPKRGDFHNEQFF.

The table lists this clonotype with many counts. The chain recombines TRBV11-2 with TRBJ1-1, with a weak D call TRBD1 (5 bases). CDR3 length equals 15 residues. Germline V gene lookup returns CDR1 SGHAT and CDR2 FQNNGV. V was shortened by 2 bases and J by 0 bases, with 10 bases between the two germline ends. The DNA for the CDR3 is TGTGCCAGCAGCTTAATATACAGGATGAACACTGAAGCTTTCTTT. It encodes CASSLIYRMNTEAFF.